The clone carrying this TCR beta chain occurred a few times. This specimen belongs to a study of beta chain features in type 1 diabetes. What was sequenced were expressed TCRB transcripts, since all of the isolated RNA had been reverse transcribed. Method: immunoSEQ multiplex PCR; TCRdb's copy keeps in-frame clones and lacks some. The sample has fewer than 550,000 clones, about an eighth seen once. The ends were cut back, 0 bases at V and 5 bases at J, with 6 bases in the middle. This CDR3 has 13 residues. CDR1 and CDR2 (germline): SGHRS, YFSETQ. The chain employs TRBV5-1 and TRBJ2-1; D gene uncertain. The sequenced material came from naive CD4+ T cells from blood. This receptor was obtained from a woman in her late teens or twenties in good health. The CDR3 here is CASSLGWNNEQFF. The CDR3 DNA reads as TGCGCCAGCAGCTTGGGATGGAACAATGAGCAGTTCTTC.